The clone carrying this T cell receptor (beta chain) was recorded many times. This sample is part of a study of human T cells and chemical hapten exposure. MiXCR, run by TCRdb on the RACE reads, gives a single entry per CDR3 protein. This sample has around 53,000 distinct CDR3 sequences, with less than 9.5% found just once. The CDR3 contains 14 residues. Trimming stripped 6 bases from V and 5 bases from J, with 14 bases between. Germline assignment: CDR1 SGHVS and CDR2 FNYEAQ. As to time point: patch test 1, 2 weeks after DPC sensitization. The treatment here: therapeutic diphenylcyclopropenone sensitization with weekly scalp DPC.

V gene TRBV7-6 combines with J gene TRBJ2-1, with D tentatively TRBD2 (7 bases). The sequence was collected from a woman in her forties or fifties with alopecia areata. Some clones in this sample may be carry-over from other donors' samples. The sample here was whole blood, taken in connection with sensitization to the hapten diphenylcyclopropenone (DPC). CDR3 DNA: TGTGCCAGCAGACACGGGGGGCCCAACAATGAGCAGTTCTTC. Its translation is CASRHGGPNNEQFF.